Sequencing of this T cell receptor (beta chain) was carried out in a study of T cells expressing NK-cell markers. For the study at large: Sorted CD3+CD56-NKG2C+, CD3+CD56+NKG2C- and CD3+CD56+NKG2C+ T cells were the source of the TCR beta repertoires.

Broader study findings: What remained unclear was the HCMV specificity of expanded NKG2C+ T cell clones. Six of the donors carried dominant NKG2C+ clonotypes that took up about 1.0-8% of their CD8+ T cells. The CD3+CD56-NKG2C+ fraction was also led by these clonotypes in a few donors.

No DNA is given; TCRdb re-called the 5' RACE reads and lists each CDR3 protein once. The table lists 500,000 or so distinct CDR3 sequences, with 3.5% to 4.5% in the top ten. Concerning this clonotype: Antigen unknown.

Germline V gene sequence: CDR1 SGHRS, CDR2 YFSETQ. This CDR3 contains 17 residues. The chain couples TRBV5-1 to TRBJ2-5; TCRdb names TRBD1, which stays unverified in the absence of DNA. The clonotype was recovered from a man between 18 and 29 years old in good health. The source material was blood T cells: a sorted CD56 or NKG2C T cell subset, CD4+ or CD8+ T cells, or bulk PBMC T cells (not recorded which). CDR3: CASSTDRGGFRVETQYF.